Below, 23 T cell receptor beta chains from the same sample are listed, as sequenced in a study of beta chain features in type 1 diabetes. The investigators reverse transcribed all of the isolated RNA, so they sequenced expressed TCRB transcripts. The table came from immunoSEQ multiplex PCR; TCRdb's copy has only in-frame clones and leaves some out. The table shows roughly 180,000 clones, with roughly an eighth occurring only once. Sample: central memory CD4+ T cells from blood. All receptors derive from a woman younger than 35 in good health.

This clone has only a few counts. This rearrangement joins TRBV7-2 to TRBJ2-4; TRBD1 matches at 7 bases. With 1 base clipped from V and 7 bases from J, the junction kept 4 bases outside the gene matches. This CDR3 region has 14 residues. Germline V gene data show CDR1 as SGHTA and CDR2 as FQGNSA. The CDR3 region is CASSLGGQPNIQYF. The CDR3 DNA follows: TGTGCCAGCAGCTTAGGGGGACAGCCCAACATTCAGTACTTC.

This clone was seen more than once but under ten times. The J gene is TRBJ2-1, the V gene TRBV25-1, with a possible D match to TRBD1 (5 bases). Per the germline V gene, CDR1 is MGHDK and CDR2 is SYGVNS. Trimming pared 6 bases from V and 5 bases from J, leaving 20 bases between. The CDR3 is made up of 16 amino acids. The CDR3 region has the DNA TGTGCCAGCAGAGACAACCTAGGGGCTGCCGACAATGAGCAGTTCTTC. It yields the protein CASRDNLGAADNEQFF.

In this sample, this clone turned up a few times. The chain is built from TRBV30 and TRBJ2-1, with TRBD2 matching over 10 bases. Germline V gene data show CDR1 as GTSNPN and CDR2 as SVGIG (reference sequence). V lost 3 bases, J lost 4 bases, and 6 bases stayed unmatched. The CDR3 runs to 15 residues. The CDR3 spells CAWRAGTSVYNEQFF. CDR3 DNA: TGTGCCTGGAGAGCCGGGACTAGCGTGTACAATGAGCAGTTCTTC.

The J gene is TRBJ2-7, the V gene TRBV19; 11 nucleotides align to TRBD2. The germline CDR1 and CDR2 sequences are LNHDA and SQIVND (reference sequence). The CDR3 extends over 17 amino acids. The V gene end was trimmed by 5 bases and the J gene end by 2 bases; junction bases not matched to a gene: 11. The CDR3 coding sequence is TGTGCCAGTAGTTCGGGACTAGCGGCCTCTTGGGCCTACGAGCAGTACTTC. This sequence encodes CASSSGLAASWAYEQYF.

Only a few counts were recorded for this clone. The chain uses TRBV28 and TRBJ2-7; D possibly corresponds to TRBD2 (5 bases). Deletions cut 1 base from V and 6 bases from J, with 19 bases between. Per germline, CDR1 MDHEN and CDR2 SYDVKM. The length of the CDR3 is 16 residues. Written as DNA, the CDR3 is TGTGCCAGCAGTTTATCCCAGCGGCTAACCTACGCCGAGCAGTACTTC. As protein: CASSLSQRLTYAEQYF.

The chain has TRBV2 and TRBJ2-5; D possibly corresponds to TRBD1 (5 bases). Trimming cost V 9 bases and J 4 bases, with 15 bases left between them. The CDR3 is made up of 13 amino acids. The germline V gene has CDR1 SNHLY and CDR2 FYNNEI. CDR3 in amino acids: CARQGGVGETQYF. Here the CDR3 DNA reads TGTGCCAGGCAGGGTGGCGTGGGAGAGACCCAGTACTTC.

This clone was detected a few times. This chain connects TRBV6-1 to TRBJ1-2; D remains ambiguous. This CDR3 has 11 residues. Trimming removed 6 bases from V and 8 bases from J, with 10 bases in between. CDR1 MNHNS and CDR2 SASEGT come from the germline V gene. CDR3 sequence (DNA): TGTGCCAGCAGATTCCAAGAGGGCTACACCTTC. Encoded protein: CASRFQEGYTF.

The chain combines TRBV21-1 with TRBJ2-7; the table's D call of TRBD2 was not tested on the DNA. TRBV21-1 is assigned pseudogene status. The CDR3 has 13 amino acids. Here the CDR3 DNA reads TGTGCCAGCATATCGGGGAGCTCCTACGAGCAGTACTTC. This gives the protein CASISGSSYEQYF.

The chain is built from TRBV7-2 and TRBJ2-5; 7 nucleotides match TRBD1. This CDR3 is 14 amino acids long. Unmatched junction bases numbered 7, after V lost 5 bases and J lost 4 bases. The germline gives CDR1 SGHTA, CDR2 FQGNSA. CDR3 in DNA: TGTGCCAGCAGCCCCCACAGGGGCGGAGAGACCCAGTACTTC. Translated: CASSPHRGGETQYF.

V gene TRBV30 combines with J gene TRBJ2-3, with D maybe TRBD2 (5 bases). This CDR3 has 10 amino acids. Trimming took off 2 bases at V and 9 bases at J, with 6 bases between the two ends. Germline V gives CDR1 GTSNPN, CDR2 SVGIG (reference sequence). The CDR3 DNA reads as TGTGCCTGGAGTCGGGAAACGCAGTATTTT. Protein: CAWSRETQYF.

This clone came up a few times. The V call is TRBV2, the J call TRBJ2-3, with D tentatively TRBD2 (6 bases). Germline-derived CDR1 and CDR2 are SNHLY and FYNNEI. The CDR3 is 16 amino acids. V lost 6 bases, J lost 2 bases, and 18 bases lay in between. CDR3 amino acids: CASSLPLATFTDTQYF. Here the CDR3 DNA reads TGTGCCAGCAGCCTGCCTCTAGCGACCTTCACAGATACGCAGTATTTT.

This clone came up many times. V is TRBV2 and J is TRBJ2-7, with 9 bases lining up with TRBD2. With V trimmed by 4 bases and J by 2 bases, 3 bases remained unmatched. The CDR3 spans 14 residues. Per germline, CDR1 SNHLY and CDR2 FYNNEI. Written as DNA, the CDR3 is TGTGCCAGCAGTGGGGCTAGCGGGGCCTACGAGCAGTACTTC. As protein: CASSGASGAYEQYF.

The chain uses TRBV7-9 and TRBJ1-5; 9 bases are shared with TRBD1. The CDR3 runs to 16 residues. V trimming: 3 bases; J trimming: 4 bases; junction bases outside the gene matches: 7. The germline V gene encodes CDR1 SEHNR and CDR2 FQNEAQ (reference sequence). The CDR3, as DNA: TGTGCCAGCAGCTTCTCCGGGACAGGGAGAAATCAGCCCCAGCATTTT. Residues: CASSFSGTGRNQPQHF. The variable domain in full, with the rest retrieved from reference TRBV7-9 and TRBJ1-5, is DTGVSQNPRHKITKRGQNVTFRCDPISEHNRLYWYRQTLGQGPEFLTYFQNEAQLEKSRLLSDRFSAERPKGSFSTLEIQRTEQGDSAMYLCASSFSGTGRNQPQHFGDGTRLSIL.

V and J are TRBV7-9 and TRBJ2-3, with D hard to call. The CDR3 is 13 residues long. CDR1 is SEHNR, CDR2 FQNEAQ, per germline (reference sequence). V was shortened by 8 bases and J by 3 bases, with 12 bases between the two germline ends. In nucleotides, the CDR3 is TGTGCCAGCCGTAATTTTAGTACAGATACGCAGTATTTT. It is translated as CASRNFSTDTQYF.

This clone showed up just a few times. This sequence joins TRBV29-1 and TRBJ2-1; 8 positions agree with TRBD2. The CDR3 is 14 amino acids. Germline lookup yields CDR1 SQVTM and CDR2 ANQGSEA. V shed 7 bases and J 3 bases; nucleotides not matched to a gene: 8. Written as DNA, the CDR3 is TGCAGCGCCTGGGATACTAGCGGCTACAATGAGCAGTTCTTC. It specifies CSAWDTSGYNEQFF.

By share, this clone ranks as medium-sized. The chain links TRBV30 to TRBJ2-1, with D possibly being TRBD1 (5 bases). Per the germline V gene, CDR1 is GTSNPN and CDR2 is SVGIG (reference sequence). The CDR3 consists of 12 residues. The V and J ends lost 2 bases and 5 bases respectively, with 7 bases between them. The CDR3 DNA reads TGTGCCTGGAGTCGACAGCACAATGAGCAGTTCTTC. Translated, it gives CAWSRQHNEQFF.

The CDR3 loop reads CASSLHTGAGLTEAFF. In DNA form, the CDR3 reads TGTGCCAGCAGCTTACATACTGGTGCAGGGCTCACTGAAGCTTTCTTT. The J gene is TRBJ1-1, the V gene TRBV7-9; a weak D match, TRBD1 (5 bases). Germline V gene lookup returns CDR1 SEHNR and CDR2 FQNEAQ (reference sequence). The CDR3 is made up of 16 amino acids. The germline V and J ends were trimmed by 2 bases and 4 bases, with 17 bases remaining between them.

This clone was recorded a few times. This sequence joins TRBV29-1 and TRBJ1-5, with 7 bases matching TRBD1. Per the germline V gene, CDR1 is SQVTM and CDR2 is ANQGSEA. CDR3 length: 12 amino acids. J was trimmed by 8 bases and V by 7 bases; bases with no gene match: 8. DNA of the CDR3: TGCAGCGCCGGGGGACAGTGGGAGCCCCAGCATTTT. Translation: CSAGGQWEPQHF.

This rearrangement joins TRBV9 to TRBJ2-1; 9 bases align to TRBD2. The V gene's germline CDR1 is SGDLS and CDR2 YYNGEE. This CDR3 has 20 residues. With V trimmed by 0 bases and J by 0 bases, 13 bases remained unmatched. The CDR3 sequence is CASSVVSSTSGQSSYNEQFF. The CDR3 coding sequence is TGTGCCAGCAGCGTAGTTTCGTCGACTAGCGGCCAGAGCTCCTACAATGAGCAGTTCTTC. The variable domain in full, completed from reference TRBV9 and TRBJ2-1, reads DSGVTQTPKHLITATGQRVTLRCSPRSGDLSVYWYQQSLDQGLQFLIQYYNGEERAKGNILERFSAQQFPDLHSELNLSSLELGDSALYFCASSVVSSTSGQSSYNEQFFGPGTRLTVL.

This clone was counted only a few times. This chain links TRBV4-2 with TRBJ1-1; D remains unclear. The CDR3 sequence is 17 residues long. CDR1 and CDR2 from the germline V gene are LGHNA and YNFKEQ. V lost 0 bases and J lost 0, with 14 bases in between. The CDR3 DNA reads TGTGCCAGCAGCCAAGATAGCTCGAGGGTTATGAACACTGAAGCTTTCTTT. Amino acid sequence: CASSQDSSRVMNTEAFF.

In this sample, this clone turned up a few times. The gene calls are TRBV10-3 and TRBJ1-5; 10 bases agree with TRBD1. The CDR3 has 15 residues. J lost 7 bases, V lost 3 bases, and 6 bases had no gene match. Germline loops: CDR1 ENHRY, CDR2 SYGVKD. CDR3 amino acids: CAISEGQGGGQPQHF. The CDR3 nucleotides read TGTGCCATCAGTGAAGGACAGGGGGGTGGCCAGCCCCAGCATTTT.

The chain is built from TRBV9 and TRBJ2-3, with D unclear. Trimming stripped 5 bases from V and 1 base from J, with 8 bases between. Germline loops: CDR1 SGDLS, CDR2 YYNGEE. The CDR3 is made up of 13 amino acids. This CDR3 is CASRYEGTDTQYF. The CDR3 DNA reads TGTGCCAGCAGATACGAGGGCACAGATACGCAGTATTTT.

The chain combines TRBV7-2 with TRBJ2-7; TRBD1 matches at 9 bases. The CDR3 consists of 13 residues. Germline CDR1 is SGHTA and CDR2 is FQGNSA. V was pared by 7 bases and J by 6 bases, with 7 bases of the junction left unmatched. The CDR3: CASTFSTGGEQYF. CDR3 bases: TGTGCCAGCACCTTCTCGACAGGGGGCGAGCAGTACTTC.